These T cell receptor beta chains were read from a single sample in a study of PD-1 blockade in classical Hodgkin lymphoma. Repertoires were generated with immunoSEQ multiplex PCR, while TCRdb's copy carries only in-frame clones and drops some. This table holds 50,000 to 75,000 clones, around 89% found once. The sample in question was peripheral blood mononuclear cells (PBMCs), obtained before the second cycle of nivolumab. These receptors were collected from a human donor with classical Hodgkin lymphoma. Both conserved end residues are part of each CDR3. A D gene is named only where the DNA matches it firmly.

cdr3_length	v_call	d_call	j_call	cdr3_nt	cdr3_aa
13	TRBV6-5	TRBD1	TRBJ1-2	TGTGCCAGCGGGGACAGGGTCTACTATGGCTACACCTTC	CASGDRVYYGYTF
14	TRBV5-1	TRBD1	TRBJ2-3	TGCGCCAGCAGCGCCACAGGGGCTACAGATACGCAGTATTTT	CASSATGATDTQYF
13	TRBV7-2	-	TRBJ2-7	TGTGCCAGCAACTCTGGGGGGCCCGGCGAGCAGTACTTC	CASNSGGPGEQYF
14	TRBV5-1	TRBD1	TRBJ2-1	TGCGCCAGCAGCTCGGACAGGACCTACAATGAGCAGTTCTTC	CASSSDRTYNEQFF
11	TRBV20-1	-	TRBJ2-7	TGCAGTGCCTGGGAGGGACAGATAACCCGTTTC	CSAWEGQITRF
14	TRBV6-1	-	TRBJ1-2	TGTGCCAGCAGTGAAGCGGCAGGGACGTATGGCTACACCTTC	CASSEAAGTYGYTF
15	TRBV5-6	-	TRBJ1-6	TGTGCCAGCAGCCTGTTCGGGGGTGATTATTCACCCCTCCACTTT	CASSLFGGDYSPLHF
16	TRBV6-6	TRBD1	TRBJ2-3	TGTGCCAGCACCATCGGACAGGGCGGCGTCACAGATACGCAGTATTTT	CASTIGQGGVTDTQYF
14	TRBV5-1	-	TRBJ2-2	TGCGCCAGCAGCACCCCGGGGAGCACCGGGGAGCTGTTTTTT	CASSTPGSTGELFF
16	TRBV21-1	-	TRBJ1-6	TGTGCCAGCAGCACACCTTCGGAAGTTTACAATTCACCCCTCCACTTT	CASSTPSEVYNSPLHF
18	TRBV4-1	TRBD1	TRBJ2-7	TGCGCCAGCAGCCAAGCCACCCTCGGGACAGGGGTCTCCTACGAGCAGTACTTC	CASSQATLGTGVSYEQYF
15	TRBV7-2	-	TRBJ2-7	TGTGCCAGCAGCGAACGGCGGACGAGCTCCTACGAGCAGTACTTC	CASSERRTSSYEQYF
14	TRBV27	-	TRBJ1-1	TGTGCCAGCAGAAAGGGACCGACAGTTGCCGAAGCTTTCTTT	CASRKGPTVAEAFF
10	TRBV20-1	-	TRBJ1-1	TGCAGTGCCAGTTTCCCTGAAGCTTTCTTT	CSASFPEAFF
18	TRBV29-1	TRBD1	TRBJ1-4	TGCAGCGTTTATCTTACCACAGGGGAAGTAACGACTAATGAAAAACTGTTTTTT	CSVYLTTGEVTTNEKLFF
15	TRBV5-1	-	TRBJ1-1	TGCGCCAGCAGCTTTGGTAGCGGGGGTAACACTGAAGCTTTCTTT	CASSFGSGGNTEAFF